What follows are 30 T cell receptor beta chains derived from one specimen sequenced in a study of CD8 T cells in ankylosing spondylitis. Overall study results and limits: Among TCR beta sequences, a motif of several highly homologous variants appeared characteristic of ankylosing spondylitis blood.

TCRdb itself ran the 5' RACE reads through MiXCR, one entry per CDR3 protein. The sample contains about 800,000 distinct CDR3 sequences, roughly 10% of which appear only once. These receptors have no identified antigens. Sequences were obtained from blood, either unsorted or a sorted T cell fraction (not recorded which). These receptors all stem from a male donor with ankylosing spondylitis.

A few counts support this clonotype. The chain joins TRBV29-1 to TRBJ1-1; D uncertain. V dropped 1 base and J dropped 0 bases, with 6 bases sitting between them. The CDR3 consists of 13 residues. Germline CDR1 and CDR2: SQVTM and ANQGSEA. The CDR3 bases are TGCAGCGTTGAAGGGGCCCTGAACACTGAAGCTTTCTTT. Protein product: CSVEGALNTEAFF.

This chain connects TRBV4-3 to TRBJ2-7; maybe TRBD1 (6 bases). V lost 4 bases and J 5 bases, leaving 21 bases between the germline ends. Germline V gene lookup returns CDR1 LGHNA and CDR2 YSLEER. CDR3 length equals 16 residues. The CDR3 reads CASSRSLQGLQHEQYF. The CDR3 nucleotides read TGCGCCAGCAGCCGAAGTTTACAGGGCCTCCAACACGAGCAGTACTTC.

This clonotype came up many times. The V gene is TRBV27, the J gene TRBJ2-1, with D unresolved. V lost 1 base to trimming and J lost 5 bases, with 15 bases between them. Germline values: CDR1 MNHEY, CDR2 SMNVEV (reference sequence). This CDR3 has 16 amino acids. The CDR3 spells CASSLLTGGPNNEQFF. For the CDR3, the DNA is TGTGCCAGCAGTTTATTAACGGGTGGCCCCAACAATGAGCAGTTCTTC.

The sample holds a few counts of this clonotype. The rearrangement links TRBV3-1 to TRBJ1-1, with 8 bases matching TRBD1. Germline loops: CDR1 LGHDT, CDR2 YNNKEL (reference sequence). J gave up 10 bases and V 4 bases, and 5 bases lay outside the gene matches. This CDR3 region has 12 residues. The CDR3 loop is CASSRIQGAAFF. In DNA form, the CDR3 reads TGTGCCAGCAGCCGTATTCAGGGGGCAGCTTTCTTT. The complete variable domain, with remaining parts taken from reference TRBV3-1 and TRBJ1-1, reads DTAVSQTPKYLVTQMGNDKSIKCEQNLGHDTMYWYKQDSKKFLKIMFSYNNKELIINETVPNRFSPKSPDKAHLNLHINSLELGDSAVYFCASSRIQGAAFFGQGTRLTVV.

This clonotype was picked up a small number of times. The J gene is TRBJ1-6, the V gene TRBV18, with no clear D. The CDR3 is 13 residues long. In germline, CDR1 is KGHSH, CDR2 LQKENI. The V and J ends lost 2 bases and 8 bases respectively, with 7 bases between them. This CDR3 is CASSPSQDSPLHF. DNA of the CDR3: TGTGCCAGCTCACCATCACAAGATTCACCCCTCCACTTT.

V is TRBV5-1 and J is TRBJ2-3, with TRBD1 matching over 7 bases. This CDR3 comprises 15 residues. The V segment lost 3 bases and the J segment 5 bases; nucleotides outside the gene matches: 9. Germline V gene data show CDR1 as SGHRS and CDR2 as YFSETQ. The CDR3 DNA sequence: TGCGCCAGCAGCTACACAGGGGTTTCGGGAGATACGCAGTATTTT. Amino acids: CASSYTGVSGDTQYF.

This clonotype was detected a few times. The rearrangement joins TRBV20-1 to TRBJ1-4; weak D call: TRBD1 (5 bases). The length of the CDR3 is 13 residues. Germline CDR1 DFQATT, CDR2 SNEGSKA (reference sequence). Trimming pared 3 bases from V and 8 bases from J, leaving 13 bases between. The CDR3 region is CSASGQGGEKLFF. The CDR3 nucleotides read TGCAGTGCTAGCGGGCAGGGTGGCGAAAAACTGTTTTTT.

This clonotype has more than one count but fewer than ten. CDR3 nucleotides: TGTGCCAGCAGTTTACTAGCGGGGGATGTGAAGTACGAGCAGTACTTC. It translates to CASSLLAGDVKYEQYF. The genes are TRBV27 and TRBJ2-7; 10 bases are shared with TRBD2. There are 16 residues in the CDR3. Germline lookup yields CDR1 MNHEY and CDR2 SMNVEV (reference sequence). Trimming at V came to 2 bases and at J to 4 bases, leaving 8 bases not matched to a gene.

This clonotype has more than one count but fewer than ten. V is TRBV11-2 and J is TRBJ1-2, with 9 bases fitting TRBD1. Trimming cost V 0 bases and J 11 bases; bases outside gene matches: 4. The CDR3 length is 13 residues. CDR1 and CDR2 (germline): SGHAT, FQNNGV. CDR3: CASSLDGTGLYTF. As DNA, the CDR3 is TGTGCCAGCAGCTTAGATGGGACAGGGCTGTACACCTTC.

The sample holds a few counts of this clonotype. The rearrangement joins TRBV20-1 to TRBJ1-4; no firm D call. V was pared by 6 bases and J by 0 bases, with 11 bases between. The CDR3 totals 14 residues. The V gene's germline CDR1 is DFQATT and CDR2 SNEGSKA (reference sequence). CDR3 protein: CSAIEIATNEKLFF. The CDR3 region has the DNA TGCAGTGCGATAGAGATTGCAACTAATGAAAAACTGTTTTTT.

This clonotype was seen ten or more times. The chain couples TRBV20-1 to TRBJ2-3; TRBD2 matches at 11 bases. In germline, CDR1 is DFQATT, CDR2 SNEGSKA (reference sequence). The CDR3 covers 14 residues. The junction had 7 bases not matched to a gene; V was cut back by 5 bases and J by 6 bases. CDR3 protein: CSAHIAGGMDTQYF. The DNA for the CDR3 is TGCAGTGCTCACATAGCGGGAGGGATGGATACGCAGTATTTT.

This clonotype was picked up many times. CDR3 residues: CSVVRLAEGRDTQYF. CDR3 DNA sequence: TGCAGCGTTGTGAGACTAGCGGAGGGTCGGGATACGCAGTATTTT. The chain joins TRBV29-1 to TRBJ2-3, with TRBD2 matching over 9 bases. Germline CDR1 is SQVTM and CDR2 is ANQGSEA. This CDR3 has 15 residues. The J segment lost 6 bases and the V segment lost 4 bases, leaving 11 bases of the junction unmatched.

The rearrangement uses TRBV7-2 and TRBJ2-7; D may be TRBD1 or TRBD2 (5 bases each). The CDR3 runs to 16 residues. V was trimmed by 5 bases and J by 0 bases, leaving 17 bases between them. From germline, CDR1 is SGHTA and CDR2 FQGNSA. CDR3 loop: CASSHRTGTSSYEQYF. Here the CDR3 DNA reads TGTGCCAGCAGCCATAGAACCGGGACCAGCTCCTACGAGCAGTACTTC. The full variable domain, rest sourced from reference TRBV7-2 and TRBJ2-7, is GAGVSQSPSNKVTEKGKDVELRCDPISGHTALYWYRQSLGQGLEFLIYFQGNSAPDKSGLPSDRFSAERTGGSVSTLTIQRTQQEDSAVYLCASSHRTGTSSYEQYFGPGTRLTVT.

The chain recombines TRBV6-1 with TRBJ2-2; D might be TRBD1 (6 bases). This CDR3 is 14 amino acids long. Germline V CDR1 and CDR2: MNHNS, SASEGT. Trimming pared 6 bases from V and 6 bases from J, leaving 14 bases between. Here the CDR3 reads CASRSRGRAGELFF. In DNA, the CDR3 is TGTGCCAGCAGGTCCAGGGGCCGGGCCGGGGAGCTGTTTTTT.

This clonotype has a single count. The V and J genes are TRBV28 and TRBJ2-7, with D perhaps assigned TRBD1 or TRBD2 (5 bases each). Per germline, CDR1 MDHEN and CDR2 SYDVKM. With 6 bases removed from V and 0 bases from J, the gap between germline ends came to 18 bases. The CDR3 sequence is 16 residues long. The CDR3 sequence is CASSPRPGRASYEQYF. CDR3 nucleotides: TGTGCCAGCAGCCCCCGTCCGGGACGGGCCTCCTACGAGCAGTACTTC. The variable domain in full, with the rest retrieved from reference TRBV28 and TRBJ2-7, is DVKVTQSSRYLVKRTGEKVFLECVQDMDHENMFWYRQDPGLGLRLIYFSYDVKMKEKGDIPEGYSVSREKKERFSLILESASTNQTSMYLCASSPRPGRASYEQYFGPGTRLTVT.

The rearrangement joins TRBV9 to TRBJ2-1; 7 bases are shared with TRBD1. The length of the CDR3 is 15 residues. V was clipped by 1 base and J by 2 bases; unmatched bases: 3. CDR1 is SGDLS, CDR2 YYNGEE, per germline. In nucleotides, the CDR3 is TGTGCCAGCAGCGTAAGGGGGCCCCCCTACAATGAGCAGTTCTTC. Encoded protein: CASSVRGPPYNEQFF.

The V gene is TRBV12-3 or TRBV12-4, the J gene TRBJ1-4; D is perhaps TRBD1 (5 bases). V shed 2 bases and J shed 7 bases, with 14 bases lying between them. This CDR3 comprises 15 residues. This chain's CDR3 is CASSLRGRGGEKLFF. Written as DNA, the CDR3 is TGTGCCAGCAGTTTAAGGGGAAGAGGAGGTGAAAAACTGTTTTTT.

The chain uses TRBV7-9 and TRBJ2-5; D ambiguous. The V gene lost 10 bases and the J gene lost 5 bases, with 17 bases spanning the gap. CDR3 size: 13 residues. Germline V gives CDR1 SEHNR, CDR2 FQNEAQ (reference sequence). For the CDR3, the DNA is TGTGCCATCGGCTCCGGGTTCCGGGAGACCCAGTACTTC. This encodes CAIGSGFRETQYF. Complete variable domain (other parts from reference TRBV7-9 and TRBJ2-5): DTGVSQNPRHKITKRGQNVTFRCDPISEHNRLYWYRQTLGQGPEFLTYFQNEAQLEKSRLLSDRFSAERPKGSFSTLEIQRTEQGDSAMYLCAIGSGFRETQYFGPGTRLLVL.

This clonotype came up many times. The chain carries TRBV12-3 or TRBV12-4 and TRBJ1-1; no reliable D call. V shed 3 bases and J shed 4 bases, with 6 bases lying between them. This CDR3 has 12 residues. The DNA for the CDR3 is TGTGCCAGCAGTTTTGCAGGCACTGAAGCTTTCTTT. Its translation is CASSFAGTEAFF.

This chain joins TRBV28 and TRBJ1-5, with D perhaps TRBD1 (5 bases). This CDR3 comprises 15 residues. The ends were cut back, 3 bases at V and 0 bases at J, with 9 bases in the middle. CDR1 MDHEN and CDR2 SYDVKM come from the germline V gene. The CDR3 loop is CASSFRGTSNQPQHF. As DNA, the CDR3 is TGTGCCAGCAGTTTTAGGGGTACTAGCAATCAGCCCCAGCATTTT.

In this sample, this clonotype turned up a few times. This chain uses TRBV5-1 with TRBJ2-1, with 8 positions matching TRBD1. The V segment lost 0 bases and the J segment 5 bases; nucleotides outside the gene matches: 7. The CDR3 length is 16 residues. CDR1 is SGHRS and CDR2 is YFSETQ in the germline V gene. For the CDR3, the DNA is TGCGCCAGCAGCTTGGTGCGCGGACAGGGCCACAATGAGCAGTTCTTC. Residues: CASSLVRGQGHNEQFF.

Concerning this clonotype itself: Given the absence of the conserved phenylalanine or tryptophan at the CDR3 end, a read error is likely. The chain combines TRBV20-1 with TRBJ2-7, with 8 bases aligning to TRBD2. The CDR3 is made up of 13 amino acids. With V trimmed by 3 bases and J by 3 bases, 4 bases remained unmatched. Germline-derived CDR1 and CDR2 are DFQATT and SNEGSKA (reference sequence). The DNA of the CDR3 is TGCAGTGCTAGGTCGGGACTAGGCTACGAGCAGTACTCC. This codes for CSARSGLGYEQYS.

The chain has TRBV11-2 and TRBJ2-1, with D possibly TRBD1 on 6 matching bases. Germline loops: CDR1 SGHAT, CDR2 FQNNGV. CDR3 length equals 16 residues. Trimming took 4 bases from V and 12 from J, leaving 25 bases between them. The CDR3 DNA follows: TGTGCCAGCAGCTACCTCAGGGGCCCTACCCGGAAGGGGCAGTTCTTC. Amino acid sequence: CASSYLRGPTRKGQFF. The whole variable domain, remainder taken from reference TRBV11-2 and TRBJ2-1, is EAGVAQSPRYKIIEKRQSVAFWCNPISGHATLYWYQQILGQGPKLLIQFQNNGVVDDSQLPKDRFSAERLKGVDSTLKIQPAKLEDSAVYLCASSYLRGPTRKGQFFGPGTRLTVL.

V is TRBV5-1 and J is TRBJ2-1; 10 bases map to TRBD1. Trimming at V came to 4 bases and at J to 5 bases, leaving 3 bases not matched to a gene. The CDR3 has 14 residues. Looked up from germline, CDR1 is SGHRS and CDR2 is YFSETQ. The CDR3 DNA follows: TGCGCCAGCAGCGGACAGGGGGTTGACAATGAGCAGTTCTTC. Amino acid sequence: CASSGQGVDNEQFF.

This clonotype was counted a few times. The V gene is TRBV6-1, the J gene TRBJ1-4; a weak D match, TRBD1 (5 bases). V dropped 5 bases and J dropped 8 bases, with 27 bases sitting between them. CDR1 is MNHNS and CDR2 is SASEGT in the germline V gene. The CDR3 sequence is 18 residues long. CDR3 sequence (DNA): TGTGCCAGCAGTCCTACTTTTCGGGGGGAAACGTTATGGGAAAAACTGTTTTTT. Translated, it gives CASSPTFRGETLWEKLFF.

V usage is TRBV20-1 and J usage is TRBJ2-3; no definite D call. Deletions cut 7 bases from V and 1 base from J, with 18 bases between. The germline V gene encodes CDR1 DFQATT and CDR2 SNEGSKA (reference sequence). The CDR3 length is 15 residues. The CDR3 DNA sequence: TGCAGTGAAAGACCGCCGCCGGTTGGCACAGATACGCAGTATTTT. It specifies CSERPPPVGTDTQYF.

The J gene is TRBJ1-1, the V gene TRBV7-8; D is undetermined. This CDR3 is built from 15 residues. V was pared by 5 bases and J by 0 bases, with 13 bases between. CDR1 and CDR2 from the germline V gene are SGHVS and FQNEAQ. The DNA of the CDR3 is TGTGCCAGCAGCCGCTCGCGCCCAGTGAACACTGAAGCTTTCTTT. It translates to CASSRSRPVNTEAFF.

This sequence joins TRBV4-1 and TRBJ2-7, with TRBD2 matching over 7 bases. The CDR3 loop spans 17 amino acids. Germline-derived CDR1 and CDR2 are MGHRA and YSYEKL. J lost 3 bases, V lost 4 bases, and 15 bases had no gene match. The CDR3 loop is CASSLLAAGTDGYEQYF. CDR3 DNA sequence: TGCGCCAGCAGCCTCCTAGCGGCAGGGACGGATGGCTACGAGCAGTACTTC.

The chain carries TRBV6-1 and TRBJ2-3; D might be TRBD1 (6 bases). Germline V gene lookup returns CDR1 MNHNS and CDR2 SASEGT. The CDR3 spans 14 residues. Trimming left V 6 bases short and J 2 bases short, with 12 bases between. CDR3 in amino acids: CASRRGQNTDTQYF. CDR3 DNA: TGTGCCAGCAGACGTGGACAGAACACAGATACGCAGTATTTT.

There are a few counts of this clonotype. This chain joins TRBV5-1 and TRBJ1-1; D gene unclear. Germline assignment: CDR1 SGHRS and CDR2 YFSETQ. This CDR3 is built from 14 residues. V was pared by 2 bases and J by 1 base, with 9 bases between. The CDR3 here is CASSFIGSNTEAFF. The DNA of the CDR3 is TGCGCCAGCAGCTTTATAGGTTCGAACACTGAAGCTTTCTTT. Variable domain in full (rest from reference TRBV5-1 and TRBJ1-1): KAGVTQTPRYLIKTRGQQVTLSCSPISGHRSVSWYQQTPGQGLQFLFEYFSETQRNKGNFPGRFSGRQFSNSRSEMNVSTLELGDSALYLCASSFIGSNTEAFFGQGTRLTVV.